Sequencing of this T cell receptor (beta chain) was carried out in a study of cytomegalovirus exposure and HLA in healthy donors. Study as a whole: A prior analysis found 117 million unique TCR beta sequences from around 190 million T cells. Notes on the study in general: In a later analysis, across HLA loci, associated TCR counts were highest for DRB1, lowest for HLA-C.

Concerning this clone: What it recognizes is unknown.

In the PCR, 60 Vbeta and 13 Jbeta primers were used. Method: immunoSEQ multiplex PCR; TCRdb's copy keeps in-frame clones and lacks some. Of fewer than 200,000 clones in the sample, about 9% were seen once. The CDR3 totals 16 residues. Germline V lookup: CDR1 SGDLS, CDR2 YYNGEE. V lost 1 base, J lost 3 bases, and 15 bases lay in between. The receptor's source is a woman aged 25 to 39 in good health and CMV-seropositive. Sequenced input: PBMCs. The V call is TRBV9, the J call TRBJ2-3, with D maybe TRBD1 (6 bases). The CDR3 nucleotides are TGTGCCAGCAGCGTAAGGGGACATTTGACTACAGATACGCAGTATTTT. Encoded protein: CASSVRGHLTTDTQYF. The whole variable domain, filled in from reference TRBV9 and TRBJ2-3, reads DSGVTQTPKHLITATGQRVTLRCSPRSGDLSVYWYQQSLDQGLQFLIQYYNGEERAKGNILERFSAQQFPDLHSELNLSSLELGDSALYFCASSVRGHLTTDTQYFGPGTRLTVL.